This T cell receptor (beta chain) was found in a study of shared clonotypes between healthy human individuals. Profiled with immunoSEQ multiplex PCR; TCRdb holds only in-frame clones, not every one. The data show about 1 million clones, 78% seen once. CDR1 LNHDA and CDR2 SQIVND come from the germline V gene (reference sequence). The CDR3 is 15 residues long. Trimming removed 2 bases from V and 4 bases from J; junction bases left unmatched: 5. The chain links TRBV19 to TRBJ2-5; 9 bases are shared with TRBD1. This sequence was found in a man aged 18-30 years in good health. Some clones in this sample may be carry-over from other donors' samples. Input material: memory CD4+ T cells from PBMCs. The sample's subset: CD45RA-negative fraction. The CDR3 is CASSIKRTGAETQYF. CDR3 bases: TGTGCCAGTAGTATAAAAAGGACAGGGGCAGAGACCCAGTACTTC.